Listed here is a single T cell receptor (beta chain). Its antigen remains unidentified. From germline, CDR1 is SGDLS and CDR2 YYNGEE. The V end was cut by 4 bases, the J end by 4 bases, with 16 bases between. CDR3 size: 15 residues. The sample originates from a study of cytomegalovirus exposure and HLA in healthy donors. Study outcomes and limitations: Presence/absence analyses took donor sequencing depth as roughly uniform.

Among the donors, all were healthy bone marrow donors. PCR involved 60 Vbeta and 13 Jbeta primers. The protocol was immunoSEQ multiplex PCR, while the TCRdb copy is restricted to in-frame clones and leaves out a portion. The table includes 130,000 or so clones, roughly 85% detected once. Sequenced material: PBMCs. This receptor was taken from a woman aged 25 to 45 in good health and CMV-seropositive. The genes are TRBV9 and TRBJ2-3; possibly TRBD2 for D (5 bases). The CDR3 spells CASSTPRGRSDTQYF. The CDR3 DNA is TGTGCCAGCAGCACCCCCCGAGGGAGATCAGATACGCAGTATTTT.